This T cell receptor beta chain was retrieved from a study of OX40 agonist ivuxolimab in advanced cancers. Study in general: Patients' therapy was ivuxolimab, an antibody that acts as an agonist of OX40 (CD134). Study-wide results and limits: Clonal expansion from baseline to week 6 occurred in both CD4+ and CD8+ T cells.

With regard to this clone: Antigen unknown.

V was cut by 1 base and J by 0 bases, with 19 bases left in between. The CDR3 spans 19 residues. Germline V CDR1 and CDR2: SEHNR, FQNEAQ (reference sequence). TCRdb's table, derived via immunoSEQ multiplex PCR, lists solely in-frame clones and lacks some. This table has over 10,000 clones, about 87% appearing once. This TCR was sampled from an adult with an advanced solid tumor such as melanoma, head and neck, liver or kidney cancer. The sequencing used CD4+ or CD8+ T cells sorted from blood, collected in a trial of the OX40 agonist ivuxolimab. The V call is TRBV7-9, the J call TRBJ2-1, with no clear D. Here the CDR3 DNA reads TGTGCCAGCAGCTTAGGTTTCTCCGGCGGTCCAAGCTCCTACAATGAGCAGTTCTTC. This sequence encodes CASSLGFSGGPSSYNEQFF.